Detailed here is one T cell receptor beta chain. Libraries were prepared by immunoSEQ multiplex PCR; TCRdb keeps only in-frame clonotypes and omits some of them. Here the sample spans hundreds of thousands of clones, 83% being singletons. CDR1 is LNHDA and CDR2 is SQIVND in the germline V gene (reference sequence). V was pared by 4 bases and J by 7 bases, with 8 bases of the junction left unmatched. The length of the CDR3 is 15 residues. This specimen comes from a study of blood T cell repertoires in COVID-19. This TCR was sampled from a woman aged 25 to 39 with COVID-19, enrolled during active disease. V usage is TRBV19 and J usage is TRBJ2-1; 9 nucleotides match TRBD2. Specimen: peripheral blood. This chain's CDR3 is CASSTPRGRANEQFF. The DNA for the CDR3 is TGTGCCAGTAGTACCCCGCGCGGGAGGGCTAATGAGCAGTTCTTC.